Shown below are 13 T cell receptor beta chains from a single sample sequenced in a study of OX40 agonist ivuxolimab in advanced cancers. The library was obtained by the immunoSEQ multiplex PCR assay. Here the immuneACCESS table is served through TCRdb, limited to in-frame sequences with V and J called. Missing clones are a known gap in these copies; in checked studies unresolved V genes cover under half, and the rest lacks a known reason. This sample holds some 45,000 clones; about 90% were observed only once. The ten top clones hold about 16% of the sample. The material was CD4+ or CD8+ T cells sorted from blood, obtained in a trial of the OX40 agonist ivuxolimab. All receptors come from an adult with an advanced solid tumor such as melanoma, head and neck, liver or kidney cancer.

The chain uses TRBV9 and TRBJ2-2; D unresolved. CDR3 length equals 13 residues. Between the trimmed V and J ends, which lost 5 bases and 6 bases, there was a span of 11 bases. CDR1 and CDR2 from the germline V gene are SGDLS and YYNGEE. CDR3 sequence reads: CASSPGRPGELFF. The DNA of the CDR3 is TGTGCCAGCAGTCCTGGACGACCCGGGGAGCTGTTTTTT.

The chain recombines TRBV7-8 with TRBJ1-2, with a tentative D call TRBD1 (5 bases). The germline V gene encodes CDR1 SGHVS and CDR2 FQNEAQ. CDR3 length: 16 amino acids. V was pared by 1 base and J by 4 bases, with 16 bases between. The CDR3: CASSLDGAVGLYGYTF. In nucleotides, the CDR3 is TGTGCCAGCAGCTTAGATGGGGCAGTGGGACTCTATGGCTACACCTTC.

The chain is built from TRBV10-3 and TRBJ2-3, with 7 bases matching TRBD1. V trimming: 0 bases; J trimming: 2 bases; junction bases outside the gene matches: 5. The germline V gene has CDR1 ENHRY and CDR2 SYGVKD. The CDR3 loop spans 16 amino acids. CDR3 bases: TGTGCCATCAGTGAGTCGGACAGGAGAAACACAGATACGCAGTATTTT. It specifies CAISESDRRNTDTQYF.

In nucleotides, the CDR3 is TGTGCCAGTATGGGACAGAGCAACTATGGCTACACCTTC. Translation gives CASMGQSNYGYTF. The chain carries TRBV19 and TRBJ1-2; 7 bases fit TRBD1. Germline trimming cut 7 bases from V and 2 bases from J; bases unmatched to any gene: 4. This CDR3 contains 13 residues. Per germline, CDR1 LNHDA and CDR2 SQIVND (reference sequence).

The rearrangement links TRBV12-5 to TRBJ2-5; the D gene is possibly TRBD2 (5 bases). The J call is uncertain, as TRBJ2-7 better fits the DNA end. CDR1 and CDR2 from the germline V gene are LGHNT and FRNRAP. There are 14 residues in the CDR3. The CDR3 DNA is TGTGCTAGTGGTCCCCCGGCTAGCCAGAACGAGCAGTACTTC. Translation gives CASGPPASQNEQYF.

This clone has just one count. This sequence joins TRBV6-4 and TRBJ1-5, with TRBD1 matching 9 bases. Losses at the gene ends were 7 bases for V and 0 bases for J; bases not matched to a gene: 19. CDR1 is MRHNA, CDR2 SNTAGT, per germline. CDR3 length equals 20 residues. Written as DNA, the CDR3 is TGTGCCAGCAAGACCTCCCCCCGGGACAGGGACCCATATAGCAATCAGCCCCAGCATTTT. This translates into CASKTSPRDRDPYSNQPQHF.

This clone was observed a single time. The gene calls are TRBV7-9 and TRBJ2-1; unclear D gene. V was pared by 4 bases and J by 0 bases, with 10 bases between. Per germline, CDR1 SEHNR and CDR2 FQNEAQ (reference sequence). This CDR3 spans 15 amino acids. For the CDR3, the DNA is TGTGCCAGCAGCTCATCCAAGAGCTCCTACAATGAGCAGTTCTTC. Translating gives CASSSSKSSYNEQFF.

The chain carries TRBV20-1 and TRBJ2-7; no clear D gene. Trimming cost V 0 bases and J 2 bases, with 2 bases left between them. Germline V CDR1 and CDR2: DFQATT, SNEGSKA (reference sequence). This CDR3 has 11 residues. CDR3 amino acids: CSARETYEQYF. Written as DNA, the CDR3 is TGCAGTGCTAGAGAAACCTACGAGCAGTACTTC.

This sequence joins TRBV18 and TRBJ1-1; D gene ambiguous. V lost 8 bases to trimming and J lost 1 base, with 23 bases between them. This CDR3 has 17 residues. Per germline, CDR1 KGHSH and CDR2 LQKENI. DNA of the CDR3: TGTGCCAGCCCCCAAGGGCGACGGGGAGCGCCGAACACTGAAGCTTTCTTT. Translated, it gives CASPQGRRGAPNTEAFF.

The CDR3 DNA reads as TGTGCCAGCAGCTCGACCGGGACTAGCAGTCACGAGCAGTACTTC. Residues: CASSSTGTSSHEQYF. V and J are TRBV7-9 and TRBJ2-7, with 9 bases fitting TRBD2. Germline V gives CDR1 SEHNR, CDR2 FQNEAQ (reference sequence). The CDR3 runs 15 residues. The junction had 9 bases not matched to a gene; V was cut back by 4 bases and J by 5 bases.

The rearrangement joins TRBV7-9 to TRBJ1-4; D ambiguous. The CDR3 has 12 residues. Germline loops: CDR1 SEHNR, CDR2 FQNEAQ (reference sequence). V lost 5 bases, J lost 7 bases, and 8 bases lay in between. CDR3 amino acids: CASSPVGEKLFF. Written as DNA, the CDR3 is TGTGCCAGCAGCCCAGTGGGTGAAAAACTGTTTTTT.

This chain links TRBV7-9 with TRBJ1-3, with 7 bases fitting TRBD1. V lost 10 bases and J lost 5; bases outside the gene matches: 5. The CDR3 consists of 12 residues. The germline V gene has CDR1 SEHNR and CDR2 FQNEAQ (reference sequence). In DNA form, the CDR3 reads TGTGCCACGGGACAGCTTAGAAACACCATATATTTT. Its protein product is CATGQLRNTIYF.

The chain joins TRBV5-4 to TRBJ1-3; D uncertain. Trimming shortened V by 0 bases and J by 8 bases, and 12 bases separated the two germline ends. The germline V gene encodes CDR1 SGHNT and CDR2 YYREEE (reference sequence). The length of the CDR3 is 14 residues. CDR3: CASSLGGLEDTIYF. The CDR3 DNA sequence: TGTGCCAGCAGCTTGGGAGGGTTGGAGGACACCATATATTTT.